The text below deals with one T cell receptor (beta chain). The germline gene is not matched at one end of the junction; a read error may be the cause. These data come from a study of tumor and adjacent non-tumor tissue in lung cancer. A modified ARM-PCR protocol with three rounds of nested PCR amplified TCRbeta. TCRdb analysed the multiplex PCR reads with MiXCR anew, one entry per CDR3 protein. Counted here are around 71,000 distinct CDR3 sequences, 72% occurring once; the ten biggest clones make up roughly a tenth. This CDR3 comprises 16 residues. CDR1 MNHEY and CDR2 SVGAGI come from the germline V gene. The template was RNA from unsorted bulk tissue.

The source of this sequence is a woman between 40 and 55 years old with non-small cell lung cancer. Sequenced input: lung tumor tissue. The gene calls are TRBV6-5 and TRBJ2-7, with D possibly matching TRBD1 (5 bases). CDR3: CASSYTLGPQGSEQYF. As DNA, the CDR3 is TGTGCCAGCAGTTACACTCTCGGTCCGCAGGGCAGCGAGCAGTATTTC.